The sequence of this T cell receptor beta chain was determined in a study of beta chain features in type 1 diabetes. The authors took one heparinised blood draw, averaging approximately 120 mL, from each donor. As regards this clone: Antigen specificity is unknown.

Expressed TCRB transcripts were sequenced, since all the RNA that had been isolated was reverse transcribed. The protocol was immunoSEQ multiplex PCR, while the TCRdb copy is restricted to in-frame clones and leaves out a portion. The table records about 230,000 clones, around 9.6% of them present only once. Notes on the study in general: Whatever favoring of shorter templates PCR might show would apply equally to patients and controls. A closer apparent resemblance between naive, central memory and Treg TCRB repertoires was seen in patients than in healthy donors.

This clonotype originated in a woman aged 18-30 years in good health. The material sequenced was naive CD4+ T cells from blood.

Here the CDR3 reads CAWSVGQGYGYTF. CDR3 nucleotide sequence: TGTGCCTGGAGTGTAGGACAGGGCTATGGCTACACCTTC. This chain uses TRBV30 with TRBJ1-2; 8 bases line up with TRBD1. Per the germline V gene, CDR1 is GTSNPN and CDR2 is SVGIG (reference sequence). The CDR3 spans 13 residues. With V trimmed by 0 bases and J by 4 bases, 1 base remained unmatched.